Listed below are T cell receptor beta chains from one sample, sequenced in a study of cytomegalovirus exposure and HLA in healthy donors. The protocol was immunoSEQ multiplex PCR, while the TCRdb copy is restricted to in-frame clones and leaves out a portion. The data show 150,000 to 200,000 clones, roughly 77% seen once. Sequencing used PBMCs. The receptors shown here come from a man between 18 and 29 years old in good health and CMV-seropositive. CDR3s include the opening cysteine and the closing phenylalanine or tryptophan. The D gene is left open where the match is weak. Size is omitted from some rows. Given values are once, few, many or a class for expanded clones.

v_gene,d_gene,j_gene,abundance,CDR3aa,CDR3nt
TRBV29-1,TRBD1,TRBJ2-1,.,CSTGTGPYNEQFF,TGCAGCACCGGGACAGGGCCCTACAATGAGCAGTTCTTC
TRBV29-1,.,TRBJ2-1,.,CSAKGGARDNEQFF,TGCAGCGCTAAGGGGGGGGCCAGGGACAATGAGCAGTTCTTC
TRBV28,.,TRBJ2-5,.,CASSVPGGSMETQYF,TGTGCCAGCAGTGTGCCCGGGGGTAGTATGGAGACCCAGTACTTC
TRBV5-1,.,TRBJ2-1,.,CASSPDSYNEQFF,TGCGCCAGCAGCCCGGACAGTTACAATGAGCAGTTCTTC
TRBV6-5,.,TRBJ1-5,.,CASSLNPGGDQPQHF,TGTGCCAGCAGTCTCAATCCGGGTGGCGATCAGCCCCAGCATTTT
TRBV7-9,TRBD1,TRBJ1-1,.,CASSEGTVSEAFF,TGTGCCAGCAGCGAAGGGACAGTGAGCGAAGCTTTCTTT
TRBV27,TRBD1,TRBJ1-5,few,CASSSTARTGGNQPQHF,TGTGCCAGCAGTTCTACCGCCAGGACAGGGGGAAACCAGCCCCAGCATTTT
TRBV7-2,.,TRBJ2-2,.,CASSHYSKGANGELFF,TGTGCCAGCAGTCACTATTCTAAAGGGGCTAACGGGGAGCTGTTTTTT
TRBV28,TRBD2,TRBJ2-5,few,CASRPAGGQETQYF,TGTGCCAGCAGACCAGCGGGAGGACAAGAGACCCAGTACTTC
TRBV5-1,TRBD2,TRBJ2-2,.,CASSQTGTSEQGELFF,TGCGCCAGCAGCCAAACCGGGACTAGCGAGCAAGGGGAGCTGTTTTTT
TRBV19,TRBD1,TRBJ2-6,.,CASTHRGASGANVLTF,TGTGCCAGTACGCACAGGGGTGCCTCTGGGGCCAACGTCCTGACTTTC
TRBV5-4,TRBD1,TRBJ2-3,.,CASSPLMGQGGGGVDTQYF,TGTGCCAGCAGCCCCCTAATGGGACAGGGGGGAGGTGGCGTCGATACGCAGTATTTT
TRBV19,.,TRBJ1-5,.,CASSIVDRTNQPQHF,TGTGCCAGTAGTATAGTGGACAGAACGAATCAGCCCCAGCATTTT
TRBV2,.,TRBJ2-5,few,CARGQGGEETQYF,TGTGCCAGGGGCCAAGGGGGGGAAGAGACCCAGTACTTC
TRBV28,TRBD2,TRBJ2-1,.,CASRSGRARNEQFF,TGTGCCAGCAGAAGCGGGAGGGCTAGGAATGAGCAGTTCTTC
TRBV5-1,.,TRBJ1-4,.,CASSPGSGVEKLFF,TGCGCCAGCAGCCCGGGTTCGGGGGTTGAAAAACTGTTTTTT
TRBV5-1,TRBD1,TRBJ2-5,.,CASSPAVGTEETQYF,TGCGCCAGCAGTCCTGCGGTCGGGACAGAAGAGACCCAGTACTTC
TRBV29-1,.,TRBJ1-1,.,CSAEGGAGNTEAFF,TGCAGCGCCGAAGGGGGGGCCGGGAACACTGAAGCTTTCTTT
TRBV19,TRBD2,TRBJ2-3,.,CASSTYGTSGSWEQYF,TGTGCCAGTAGTACGTACGGGACTAGCGGGAGTTGGGAGCAGTATTTT
TRBV19,.,TRBJ1-5,.,CASSMDRYSNQPQHF,TGTGCCAGTAGTATGGACAGATATAGCAATCAGCCCCAGCATTTT
TRBV27,.,TRBJ2-3,.,CASSWRPFTDTQYF,TGTGCCAGCAGTTGGAGGCCGTTCACAGATACGCAGTATTTT
TRBV27,TRBD2,TRBJ2-4,once,CASSLLAGLAKNIQYF,TGTGCCAGCAGTTTACTAGCGGGATTAGCCAAAAACATTCAGTACTTC
TRBV28,.,TRBJ2-2,.,CASSLGGGLVAGVSGELFF,TGTGCCAGCAGTTTAGGGGGGGGCCTAGTGGCGGGAGTATCGGGGGAGCTGTTTTTT
TRBV5-1,TRBD2,TRBJ2-1,few,CASSSSGRALRGNNEQFF,TGCGCCAGCAGCTCCAGCGGGAGGGCATTAAGAGGGAACAATGAGCAGTTCTTC
TRBV2,.,TRBJ2-1,.,CAIQIETGNEQFF,TGTGCCATACAAATCGAAACGGGCAATGAGCAGTTCTTC
TRBV28,.,TRBJ2-7,few,CASSPLYSEQYF,TGTGCCAGCAGTCCTCTTTATAGCGAGCAGTACTTC
TRBV5-1,.,TRBJ2-1,.,CASSLVSYNEQFF,TGCGCCAGCAGCTTGGTTTCGTACAATGAGCAGTTCTTC
TRBV2,.,TRBJ1-2,.,CASSGEGYYERYTF,TGTGCCAGCAGTGGAGAGGGCTACTATGAACGCTACACCTTC
TRBV6-5,.,TRBJ2-3,.,CARSYSVLAISDTQYF,TGTGCCCGCAGTTACTCAGTGTTAGCGATTTCAGATACGCAGTATTTT
TRBV30,.,TRBJ2-7,.,CAWSVPGAVPREQYF,TGTGCCTGGAGTGTACCGGGTGCAGTCCCCCGCGAGCAGTACTTC
TRBV7-9,TRBD1,TRBJ1-2,.,CASSSDRTGAYGYTF,TGTGCCAGCAGCTCTGACCGGACAGGGGCGTATGGCTACACCTTC
TRBV2,.,TRBJ2-5,.,CASSGQFQETQYF,TGTGCCAGCAGTGGACAGTTCCAAGAGACCCAGTACTTC
TRBV6-4,.,TRBJ1-1,.,CASTKRQNTEAFF,TGTGCCAGCACTAAGCGGCAGAACACTGAAGCTTTCTTT
TRBV25-1,.,TRBJ1-3,.,CASSHGGNTIYF,TGTGCCAGCAGTCACGGGGGAAACACCATATATTTT
TRBV29-1,TRBD2,TRBJ2-5,.,CSVARLAGDRKETQYF,TGCAGCGTTGCACGACTAGCGGGAGACCGGAAAGAGACCCAGTACTTC
TRBV9,TRBD2,TRBJ2-1,.,CASSGTGGVSYNEQFF,TGTGCCAGCAGCGGGACGGGGGGGGTGTCCTACAATGAGCAGTTCTTC
TRBV4-1,TRBD1,TRBJ2-3,.,CASSHPDRVTDTQYF,TGCGCCAGCAGCCACCCCGACAGGGTCACAGATACGCAGTATTTT
TRBV28,.,TRBJ2-7,.,CASSLWTGPSYEQYF,TGTGCCAGCAGTTTATGGACAGGCCCGTCCTACGAGCAGTACTTC
TRBV29-1,.,TRBJ1-2,.,CSGRAGGYGYTF,TGCAGCGGAAGGGCGGGAGGCTATGGCTACACCTTC
TRBV7-9,TRBD1,TRBJ1-1,.,CASNSGQGGAFF,TGTGCCAGCAACTCTGGACAGGGTGGCGCTTTCTTT
TRBV6-1,TRBD2,TRBJ2-7,.,CASTRGETSEQYF,TGTGCCAGCACCCGGGGGGAGACTAGCGAGCAGTACTTC
TRBV29-1,.,TRBJ1-3,few,CSVSGRSGNTIYF,TGCAGCGTGTCGGGTCGGTCTGGAAACACCATATATTTT
TRBV27,TRBD1,TRBJ2-5,.,CASSTDRGGETQYF,TGTGCCAGCAGTACCGACAGGGGGGGAGAGACCCAGTACTTC
TRBV5-5,TRBD1,TRBJ1-1,.,CASSSTRQGAAFF,TGTGCCAGCAGCTCGACGAGACAGGGGGCTGCTTTCTTT
TRBV5-1,TRBD2,TRBJ2-5,.,CASSLRLAGVLETQYF,TGCGCCAGCAGCTTGCGACTAGCGGGGGTTCTTGAGACCCAGTACTTC
TRBV18,TRBD1,TRBJ1-1,once,CASSLDRGRVNTEAFF,TGTGCCAGCTCACTAGACAGGGGTAGAGTGAACACTGAAGCTTTCTTT
TRBV5-1,TRBD2,TRBJ2-7,.,CASSSLLAGEGEQYF,TGCGCCAGCAGCTCACTGCTAGCGGGAGAAGGGGAGCAGTACTTC
TRBV5-4,TRBD2,TRBJ2-7,.,CASSLDTSGRYEQYF,TGTGCCAGCAGCTTGGATACTAGCGGGAGGTATGAGCAGTACTTC
TRBV27,TRBD2,TRBJ2-3,.,CASRVQRLAADTQYF,TGTGCCAGCAGGGTACAGAGGCTAGCGGCAGATACGCAGTATTTT
TRBV7-3,TRBD1,TRBJ1-1,.,CASSRTGNTEAFF,TGTGCCAGCAGTCGGACAGGGAACACTGAAGCTTTCTTT
TRBV2,TRBD1,TRBJ2-1,few,CASSLSTGTYNEQFF,TGTGCCAGCAGCCTATCGACAGGGACCTACAATGAGCAGTTCTTC
TRBV9,TRBD2,TRBJ2-3,.,CASSPRLAGGLDTQYF,TGTGCCAGCAGCCCTCGACTAGCGGGGGGCCTGGATACGCAGTATTTT
TRBV29-1,TRBD2,TRBJ2-1,few,CSVGRTSGRIEQFF,TGCAGCGTTGGACGGACTAGCGGGAGAATTGAGCAGTTCTTC
TRBV11-2,.,TRBJ2-2,.,CASSPRRSTGELFF,TGTGCCAGCAGCCCAAGACGGAGCACCGGGGAGCTGTTTTTT
TRBV12-5,TRBD2,TRBJ2-1,.,CASGLKAGGSYNEQFF,TGTGCTAGTGGGCTTAAGGCGGGAGGTAGTTACAATGAGCAGTTCTTC
TRBV7-2,.,TRBJ2-7,.,CASSLASPRTIEQYF,TGTGCCAGCAGCTTAGCTTCCCCCCGGACAATCGAGCAGTACTTC
TRBV27,TRBD1,TRBJ2-7,.,CASRRDRGSREQYF,TGTGCCAGCAGACGGGACAGGGGAAGCCGAGAGCAGTACTTC